The source of this T cell receptor (beta chain) is a study of blood T cell repertoires in COVID-19 (dated by TCRdb to the early 2020s). Context from the whole study: The collaborator samples originated in the United States, Italy and Spain and spanned the acute and convalescent phases of COVID-19. The material from the prospective study consisted of cDNA or gDNA derived from T cells, B-cell-depleted T cells, or PBMCs. Deeply sampled blood TCRbeta repertoires from subjects exposed to, actively infected with, or recovered from COVID-19 were included in the dataset. The repertoires were released in a freely available public database intended as a resource for research on the immune response to SARS-CoV-2. Samples came from the ongoing ImmuneRACE study (first 160 participants) plus 1,254 subjects from 6 global collaborators. The sample metadata nearly always contained a de-identified subject ID, COVID-19 status, age in years and sex. Where available, HLA class I and class II types were obtained from metadata supplied by the sample provider rather than from assay-based typing. What the authors observed across the whole study: The amount of clinical and demographic metadata varied by source and participant and was provided uncurated.

TCRbeta CDR3 regions were amplified from genomic DNA using the immunoSEQ Assay, a bias-controlled multiplex PCR. Per the source publication's procedure: Within the assay, amplification of reference gene primers was used to estimate how many nucleated cells each sample contained. Sequence reads were collapsed and filtered to measure the absolute abundance of every unique TCRbeta CDR3 rearrangement. For each sample, productive Simpson clonality was calculated by taking the square root of Simpson's diversity index across productive rearrangements. TCRdb's version of the immuneACCESS table is confined to in-frame rearrangements and falls short of the full clone set. An unresolved V gene accounts for under half of the shortfall where checked; the remainder is of unknown origin. V and J calls and clone size are copied from that table; D and trimming were computed from the DNA. The sample table records 300,000 to 450,000 clones; more than 70% of these occur just once. The top ten constitute 10% of the sample.

Trimming leaves V shorter by 6 bases and J shorter by 6 bases, with the junction holding 6 bases beyond the gene matches. The CDR3, from cysteine to phenylalanine, totals 13 residues. The kept DNA is CDR3 alone, 39 bases in frame from the first base. CDR1 MRHNA and CDR2 SNTAGT were looked up in the germline V gene. Concerning this clone itself: The antigen it binds to is not known. Base quality data are lacking; no much larger clone is found one base away.

At one collaborating source in Seattle, patients were enrolled during active infection and were followed longitudinally through the course of disease. The collaborating institutions used their own protocols to collect whole blood in K2EDTA tubes. Collaborator samples were shipped for TCRbeta analysis as frozen whole blood, isolated PBMCs, or DNA extracted from either sample type. The source is a woman in her 30s with COVID-19, enrolled during active disease. The sequenced sample consisted of peripheral blood. The sequence joins TRBV6-4 to TRBJ1-1; 8 junctional bases match TRBD1. The CDR3 protein sequence reads: CASSPRGQAEAFF. The nucleotides read TGTGCCAGCAGCCCCAGGGGGCAGGCTGAAGCTTTCTTT.